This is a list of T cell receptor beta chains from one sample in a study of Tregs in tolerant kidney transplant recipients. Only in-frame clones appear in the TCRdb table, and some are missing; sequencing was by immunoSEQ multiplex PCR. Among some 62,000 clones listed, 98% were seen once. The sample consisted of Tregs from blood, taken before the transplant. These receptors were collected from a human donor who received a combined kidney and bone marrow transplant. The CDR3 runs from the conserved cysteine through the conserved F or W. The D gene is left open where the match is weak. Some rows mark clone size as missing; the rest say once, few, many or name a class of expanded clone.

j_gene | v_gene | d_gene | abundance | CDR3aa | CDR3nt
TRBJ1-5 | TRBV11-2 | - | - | CASSARTGNQPQHF | TGTGCCAGCAGCGCCCGAACAGGGAATCAGCCCCAGCATTTT
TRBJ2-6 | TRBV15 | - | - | CATDGFETGAGANVLTF | TGTGCCACCGACGGGTTCGAGACGGGGGCTGGGGCCAACGTCCTGACTTTC
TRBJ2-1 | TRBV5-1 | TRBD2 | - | CASSLAPTSGRPLYNEQFF | TGCGCCAGCAGCTTGGCTCCGACTAGCGGGAGACCACTCTACAATGAGCAGTTCTTC
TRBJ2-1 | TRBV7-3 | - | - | CASSSPDRRHYNEQFF | TGTGCCAGCAGCTCCCCAGACAGGAGGCATTACAATGAGCAGTTCTTC
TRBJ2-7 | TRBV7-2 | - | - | CASSLGWQVKYEQYF | TGTGCCAGCAGCTTAGGTTGGCAGGTGAAATACGAGCAGTACTTC
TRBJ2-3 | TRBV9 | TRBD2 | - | CASSVGGGSTDTQYF | TGTGCCAGCAGCGTAGGCGGGGGTAGCACAGATACGCAGTATTTT
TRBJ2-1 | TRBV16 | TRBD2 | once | CASSGTLAVGLYNEQFF | TGTGCCAGCAGCGGGACACTAGCGGTCGGATTATACAATGAGCAGTTCTTC
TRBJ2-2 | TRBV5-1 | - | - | CASSLRGRGELFF | TGCGCCAGCAGCTTGAGGGGCCGCGGGGAGCTGTTTTTT
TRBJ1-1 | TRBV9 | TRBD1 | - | CASSRGDRVNTEAFF | TGTGCCAGCAGCAGAGGGGACAGGGTGAACACTGAAGCTTTCTTT
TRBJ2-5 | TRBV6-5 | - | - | CASARQGARSQYF | TGTGCCAGCGCCCGGCAGGGCGCGCGTAGCCAGTACTTC
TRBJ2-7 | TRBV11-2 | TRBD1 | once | CASSLGQGENYEQYF | TGTGCCAGCAGCTTGGGACAGGGGGAAAACTACGAGCAGTACTTC
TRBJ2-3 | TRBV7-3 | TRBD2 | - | CASSTPFRGGNSDTQYF | TGTGCCAGCAGCACCCCATTTCGGGGGGGCAACTCAGATACGCAGTATTTT
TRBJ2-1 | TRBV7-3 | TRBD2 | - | CASSSGLAVRDEQFF | TGTGCCAGCAGCTCCGGACTAGCGGTAAGGGATGAGCAGTTCTTC
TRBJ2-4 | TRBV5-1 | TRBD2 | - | CASSLDGLAGPNIQYF | TGCGCCAGCAGCTTGGACGGGCTAGCGGGACCTAACATTCAGTACTTC
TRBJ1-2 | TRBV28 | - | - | CASSFPAEGNYGYTF | TGTGCCAGCAGTTTTCCTGCGGAGGGTAACTATGGCTACACCTTC
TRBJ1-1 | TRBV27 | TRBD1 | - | CASSFRQGGEAFF | TGTGCCAGCAGTTTTCGACAGGGGGGGGAGGCTTTCTTT
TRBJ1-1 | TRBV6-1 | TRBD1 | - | CASSRQGKNTEAFF | TGTGCCAGCAGCCGACAGGGAAAGAACACTGAAGCTTTCTTT
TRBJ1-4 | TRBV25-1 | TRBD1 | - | CATAKTGLDEKLFF | TGTGCCACCGCAAAGACAGGGTTGGATGAAAAACTGTTTTTT
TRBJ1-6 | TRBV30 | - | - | CAWSDAVGGSSYNSPLHF | TGTGCCTGGAGTGACGCAGTCGGGGGAAGCTCCTATAATTCACCCCTCCACTTT
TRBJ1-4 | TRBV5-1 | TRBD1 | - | CASSPGTGNRKLFF | TGCGCCAGCAGCCCGGGGACAGGAAATCGAAAACTGTTTTTT
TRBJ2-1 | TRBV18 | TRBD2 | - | CASSPTDGTSGKQFF | TGTGCCAGCTCGCCGACAGATGGGACTAGCGGGAAGCAGTTCTTC